A selection of T cell receptor beta chains follows, all from one sample in a study of T cells in Graves' hyperthyroidism and ophthalmopathy. TCRdb reprocessed the multiplex PCR reads with MiXCR, giving one entry per CDR3 protein. The sample has roughly 650,000 distinct CDR3 sequences; roughly 16% are singletons. The sequenced sample was blood. The origin of the receptors is a woman between 40 and 55 years old with Graves' ophthalmopathy. Each CDR3 is given with its conserved first and last residue. D genes are given only for firm matches. Only part of the rows carry a size: once, few, many, or a class if the clone is expanded.

j_call d_call clone_size v_call cdr3_aa cdr3_nt
TRBJ2-1 TRBD1 - TRBV20-1 CSAQSGTGFNEQFF TGCAGTGCCCAGAGCGGGACAGGGTTTAATGAGCAGTTCTTC
TRBJ1-5 - - TRBV19 CASSIGGNAYSNQPQHF TGTGCCAGTAGTATTGGAGGGAACGCGTATAGCAATCAGCCCCAGCATTTT
TRBJ1-1 - - TRBV10-3 CAISPQDLNTEAFF TGTGCCATCAGTCCCCAGGACTTGAACACTGAAGCTTTCTTT
TRBJ2-7 - many TRBV28 CASSLSAGSSHEQYF TGTGCCAGCAGTTTAAGCGCGGGATCAAGTCACGAGCAGTACTTC
TRBJ2-7 TRBD2 many TRBV12-3/TRBV12-4 CASSSVAGGPSGEQYF TGTGCCAGCAGTTCGGTAGCGGGAGGGCCCTCGGGCGAGCAGTACTTC
TRBJ2-5 - many TRBV3-1 CASSQGHKETQYF TGTGCCAGCAGCCAGGGACATAAAGAGACCCAGTACTTC
TRBJ2-7 - many TRBV18 CASSPGGGLHEQYF TGTGCCAGCTCACCAGGAGGGGGCCTTCACGAGCAGTACTTC
TRBJ2-7 TRBD2 - TRBV15 CATSRGGTSGRYEQYF TGTGCCACCAGCAGAGGAGGGACTAGCGGGAGGTACGAGCAGTACTTC
TRBJ1-1 - - TRBV19 CASRFGNGDTEAFF TGTGCCAGTAGGTTTGGCAATGGGGACACTGAAGCTTTCTTT
TRBJ2-3 - - TRBV12-3/TRBV12-4 CASSQTGREDTQYF TGTGCCAGCAGTCAGACAGGGAGGGAAGATACGCAGTATTTT